This TCR beta chain was sequenced for a study of cytomegalovirus exposure and HLA in healthy donors. Looking at the study overall: The 110 million or so unique TCR beta sequences, from roughly 170 million T cells, were found by an earlier analysis.

General study points: Reported results showed that the classifier diagnosed cytomegalovirus status with high specificity and sensitivity. The study reported that TCR beta sequences accurately predicted HLA-A and HLA-B alleles in most subjects. Researchers counted around 170 TCR beta chains as cytomegalovirus-associated.

PCR was performed using 60 Vbeta and 13 Jbeta primers. Sequencing used immunoSEQ multiplex PCR; TCRdb keeps in-frame clones, though not all of them. The table includes roughly 180,000 clones, around 80% detected once. The J segment lost 1 base and the V segment lost 3 bases, leaving 1 base of the junction unmatched. CDR3 length equals 13 residues. Germline V lookup: CDR1 SGHNT, CDR2 YYREEE (reference sequence). As concerns this clone: Its antigen remains unidentified.

The receptor's source is a woman in her twenties or thirties in good health and CMV-seropositive. The chain carries TRBV5-4 and TRBJ2-7; TRBD2 matches 7 bases. Sequences were obtained from PBMCs. The CDR3 bases are TGTGCCAGCAGCTGGGAGGGGTCCTACGAGCAGTACTTC. Amino acids: CASSWEGSYEQYF. Combining the CDR3 with reference TRBV5-4 and TRBJ2-7 gives the whole variable domain ETGVTQSPTHLIKTRGQQVTLRCSSQSGHNTVSWYQQALGQGPQFIFQYYREEENGRGNFPPRFSGLQFPNYSSELNVNALELDDSALYLCASSWEGSYEQYFGPGTRLTVT.